This T cell receptor (beta chain) was recovered during a study of blood T cell repertoires in COVID-19. Study context: Sites across the United States, Italy and Spain contributed samples from acute and convalescent COVID-19. Sources were T cells, B-cell-depleted T cells, or PBMCs; the material itself was cDNA or gDNA.

In the original analysis: Quantification of nucleated cells was approximated via reference gene primer amplification. Using immunoSEQ multiplex PCR, the repertoire was profiled, and TCRdb retains in-frame clones only, with some absent. V and J calls and clone size follow that table, whereas D and trimming were derived from the DNA. The sample has about 230,000 clones, about four fifths seen once. CDR1 and CDR2 (germline): LNHDA, SQIVND (reference sequence). The V gene lost 2 bases and the J gene lost 8 bases, with 7 bases spanning the gap. This CDR3 spans 12 amino acids. The receptor's source is a man between 50 and 59 years old with active or convalescent COVID-19. The rearrangement uses TRBV19 and TRBJ2-1; D unclear. The sample consisted of peripheral blood. For the CDR3, the DNA is TGTGCCAGTAGTATAATCGGAGATGAGCAGTTCTTC. Protein: CASSIIGDEQFF.